This record looks at one TCR beta chain sequence and its context. Its antigen remains undetermined. For each CD8+ T cell subset, flow sorting was done in triplicate, and 300,000 or so cells per subset went directly into RLT lysis buffer. To keep memory contaminants out, a stringent definition of naive CD8+ T cells was applied: CD45RO-CCR7+CD27+CD95-. Standard density gradient centrifugation was used to isolate peripheral blood mononuclear cells from buffy coats. A FACSAria III was used to flow-sort naive CD8+ T cells into CXCR3-negative and CXCR3-positive populations. Total RNA was extracted from sorted cells with an RNeasy Mini Kit. This sample was taken from a study of CXCR3-negative and CXCR3-positive naive CD8 T cells (dated by TCRdb to the late 2010s). At the level of the whole study: In total, approximately 130 million TRB reads were obtained, corresponding to roughly 1.5 +/- 0.3 million reads per library. The diversity and physicochemical repertoire analyses included roughly ten donors pooled from two independent experiments. Naive subsets from several donors and memory cells from 3 donors were included in the TRBV-TRBJ cluster analysis.

The data were produced on a NextSeq 550. The Human TCR Profiling Kit (MiLaboratory) was used to make UMI-labeled 5' RACE TRB cDNA libraries. cDNA synthesis used the entire amount of extracted RNA, and PCR amplification then used the entire amount of cDNA produced. Libraries were prepared in parallel with an identical number of PCR cycles. Per the authors' processing: MIGEC and MiXCR extracted about 54,000 +/- 9,700 unique UMI-labeled TRB cDNA molecules per library, requiring at least two reads per UMI. On average, approximately 40,000 +/- 10,000 functional in-frame TRB CDR3 nucleotide clonotypes lacking stop codons were found per library. Diversity metrics, including normalized Shannon-Wiener and Chao1, were computed in VDJtools after downsampling to 5000 UMI-labeled TRB molecules per sample. Clonotype-size-weighted physicochemical properties of the central five CDR3 residues (interaction energy, strength, volume and Kidera factor 4) were computed in VDJtools. After TCRdb reprocessed the reads, each CDR3 protein sequence was kept as one row, without DNA. For this entry, the V and J calls and clone size follow TCRdb and not the study's own pipeline. This sample's table has entries for just over 60,000 distinct CDR3 sequences. In total, the top ten clones hold about 4.5% of the sample.

The full study reports these points: TRB CDR3s from CXCR3-positive naive cells showed higher hydrophobicity (lower Kidera factor 4), lower energy, and higher strength and volume indices than CXCR3-negative naive cells. Because surface CD5, which is linked to self-reactivity in mice, was comparable between the naive subsets, TCR interaction strength was also inferred from the physicochemical properties of TRB CDR3s. Comparably high repertoire diversity was found in both naive subsets, whereas much lower repertoire diversity was found in memory CD8+ T cells. Similar TRBV-TRBJ usage was shown by naive CXCR3-negative and CXCR3-positive cells from the same donor, whereas distinct patterns were shown by memory cells. Freshly isolated PBMCs were used for most assays because CXCR3 expression went down partially after cryopreservation.

Sequenced: naive CXCR3- CD8+ T cells from blood. The cell subset or site label of this sample denotes: CD45RO-CCR7+CD27+CD95- naive CD8+ T cells lacking CXCR3 (TNR3-). The TCR sequence derives from a human donor in good health. Some clones in this sample may be carry-over from other donors' samples.

The CDR3 region reads CASSFLARSSYEQYF. The chain links TRBV27 with TRBJ2-7; TCRdb calls TRBD2, which cannot be checked without DNA. The CDR3 holds 15 amino acids from the cysteine to the phenylalanine. No DNA is listed. For CDR1 and CDR2, the germline V gene (reference sequence) lists MNHEY and SMNVEV.